This TCR beta chain was sequenced during a study of CXCR3-negative and CXCR3-positive naive CD8 T cells. Germline lookup yields CDR1 SEHNR and CDR2 FQNEAQ (reference sequence). CDR3 length: 15 residues. Researchers prepared the TRB cDNA libraries using 5' RACE with UMI labels. With the 5' RACE reads reprocessed, TCRdb shows one record per CDR3 protein and no DNA. The sample features 70,000 to 95,000 distinct CDR3 sequences, with about 1.6% in its top ten. The chain uses TRBV7-9 and TRBJ2-3; TCRdb picks TRBD1, but there is no DNA to check that call. Sequencing was carried out using naive CXCR3- CD8+ T cells from blood. Subset specified: CD45RO-CCR7+CD27+CD95- naive CD8+ T cells lacking CXCR3 (TNR3-). This sequence was found in a human donor in good health. Some clones in this sample may be carry-over from other donors' samples. The CDR3 loop reads CASSPGAGDTDTQYF.